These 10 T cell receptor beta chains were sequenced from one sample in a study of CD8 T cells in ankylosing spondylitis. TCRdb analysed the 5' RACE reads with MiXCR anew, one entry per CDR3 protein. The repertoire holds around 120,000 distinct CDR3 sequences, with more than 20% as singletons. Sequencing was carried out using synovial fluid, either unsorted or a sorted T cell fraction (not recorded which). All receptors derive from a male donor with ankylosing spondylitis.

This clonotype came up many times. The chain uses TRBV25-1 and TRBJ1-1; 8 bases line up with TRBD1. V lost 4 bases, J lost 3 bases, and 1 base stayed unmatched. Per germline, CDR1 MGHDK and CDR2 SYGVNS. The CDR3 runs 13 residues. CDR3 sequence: CASSATGDTEAFF. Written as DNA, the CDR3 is TGTGCCAGCAGTGCGACAGGGGACACTGAAGCTTTCTTT.

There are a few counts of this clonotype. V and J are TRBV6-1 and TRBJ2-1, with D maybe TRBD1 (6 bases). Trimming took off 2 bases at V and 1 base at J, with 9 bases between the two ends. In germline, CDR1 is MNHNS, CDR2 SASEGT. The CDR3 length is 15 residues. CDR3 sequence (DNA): TGTGCCAGCAGTGAAAACAGGGTGTCCTACAATGAGCAGTTCTTC. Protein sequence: CASSENRVSYNEQFF.

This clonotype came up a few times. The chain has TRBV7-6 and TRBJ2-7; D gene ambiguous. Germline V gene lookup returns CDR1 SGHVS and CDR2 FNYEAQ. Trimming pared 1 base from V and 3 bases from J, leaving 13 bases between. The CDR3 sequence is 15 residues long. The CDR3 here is CASSLDGPRFYEQYF. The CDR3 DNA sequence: TGTGCCAGCAGCTTAGATGGGCCGAGGTTCTACGAGCAGTACTTC.

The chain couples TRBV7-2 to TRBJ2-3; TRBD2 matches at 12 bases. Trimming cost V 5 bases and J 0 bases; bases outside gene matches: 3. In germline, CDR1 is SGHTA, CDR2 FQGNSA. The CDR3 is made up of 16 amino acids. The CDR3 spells CASSTGTSGSTDTQYF. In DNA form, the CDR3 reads TGTGCCAGCAGCACCGGGACTAGCGGGAGCACAGATACGCAGTATTTT.

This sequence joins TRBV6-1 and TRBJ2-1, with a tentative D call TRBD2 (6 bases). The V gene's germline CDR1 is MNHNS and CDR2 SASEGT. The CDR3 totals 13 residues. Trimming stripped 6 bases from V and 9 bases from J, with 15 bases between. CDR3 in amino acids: CASRPEQGGEQFF. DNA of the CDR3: TGTGCCAGCAGGCCGGAGCAGGGAGGTGAGCAGTTCTTC.

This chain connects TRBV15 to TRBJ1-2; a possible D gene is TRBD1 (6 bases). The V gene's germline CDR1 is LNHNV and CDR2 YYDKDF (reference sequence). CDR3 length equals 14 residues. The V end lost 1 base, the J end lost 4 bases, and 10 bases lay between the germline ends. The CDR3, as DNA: TGTGCCACCAGCAGAGGACAGGCGGCCTATGGCTACACCTTC. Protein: CATSRGQAAYGYTF. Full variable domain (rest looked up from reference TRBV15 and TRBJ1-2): DAMVIQNPRYQVTQFGKPVTLSCSQTLNHNVMYWYQQKSSQAPKLLFHYYDKDFNNEADTPDNFQSRRPNTSFCFLDIRSPGLGDTAMYLCATSRGQAAYGYTFGSGTRLTVV.

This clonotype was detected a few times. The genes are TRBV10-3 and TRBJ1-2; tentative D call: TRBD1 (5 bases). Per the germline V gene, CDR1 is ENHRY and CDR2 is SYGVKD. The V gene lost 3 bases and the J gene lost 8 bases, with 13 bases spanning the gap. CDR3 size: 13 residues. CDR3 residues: CAISERGGEGYTF. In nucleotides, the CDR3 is TGTGCCATCAGTGAACGGGGAGGGGAAGGCTACACCTTC.

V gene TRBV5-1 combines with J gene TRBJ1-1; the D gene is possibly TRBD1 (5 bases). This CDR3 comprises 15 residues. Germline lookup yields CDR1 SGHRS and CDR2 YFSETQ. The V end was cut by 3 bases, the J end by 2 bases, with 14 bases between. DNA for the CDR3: TGCGCCAGCAGCTGGGGGACGGACCAAAACACTGAAGCTTTCTTT. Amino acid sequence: CASSWGTDQNTEAFF.

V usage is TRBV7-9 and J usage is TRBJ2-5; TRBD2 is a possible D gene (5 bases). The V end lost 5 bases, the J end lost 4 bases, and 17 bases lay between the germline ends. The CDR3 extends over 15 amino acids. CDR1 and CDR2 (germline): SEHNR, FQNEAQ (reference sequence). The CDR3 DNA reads TGTGCCAGCAGCGTGTTGGGCGGAAGCGGAGAGACCCAGTACTTC. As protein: CASSVLGGSGETQYF. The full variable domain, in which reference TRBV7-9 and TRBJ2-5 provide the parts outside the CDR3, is DTGVSQNPRHKITKRGQNVTFRCDPISEHNRLYWYRQTLGQGPEFLTYFQNEAQLEKSRLLSDRFSAERPKGSFSTLEIQRTEQGDSAMYLCASSVLGGSGETQYFGPGTRLLVL.

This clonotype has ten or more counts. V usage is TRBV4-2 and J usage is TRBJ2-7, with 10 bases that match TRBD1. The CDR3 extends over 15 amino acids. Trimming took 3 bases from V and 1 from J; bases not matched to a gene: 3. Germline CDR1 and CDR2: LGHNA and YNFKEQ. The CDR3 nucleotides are TGTGCCAGCAGCCAGGGGACAGGGGTTTCCTACGAGCAGTACTTC. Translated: CASSQGTGVSYEQYF.